This T cell receptor beta chain was identified in a study of blood T cell repertoires in COVID-19. Study-wide context: From the United States, Italy and Spain came samples of acute and convalescent COVID-19. Sample material is recorded as cDNA or gDNA derived from T cells, B-cell-depleted T cells, or PBMCs.

The V gene lost 4 bases and the J gene lost 2 bases, with 12 bases spanning the gap. There are 15 residues in the CDR3. Germline V lookup: CDR1 MDHEN, CDR2 SYDVKM. Authors' methods: Reference gene primer amplification gave nucleated cell count estimates. Clones were read by immunoSEQ multiplex PCR, and TCRdb kept only the in-frame ones, dropping some. The V and J calls and clone size were taken over from that table, and D and trimming were inferred from the DNA. The sample contains tens of thousands of clones, more than 75% of which appear only once. The sequence derives from a human donor in a cohort sampled during active COVID-19. Material: peripheral blood. The chain couples TRBV28 to TRBJ1-5; D may be TRBD1 (6 bases). The CDR3 nucleotides are TGTGCCAGCAGTTCGGGGGGGGCGGGCAATCAGCCCCAGCATTTT. Protein sequence: CASSSGGAGNQPQHF. The full variable domain, rest sourced from reference TRBV28 and TRBJ1-5, is DVKVTQSSRYLVKRTGEKVFLECVQDMDHENMFWYRQDPGLGLRLIYFSYDVKMKEKGDIPEGYSVSREKKERFSLILESASTNQTSMYLCASSSGGAGNQPQHFGDGTRLSIL.